These T cell receptor beta chains were read from a single sample in a study of T-cell memory formation after mild COVID-19. TCRdb redid the calling of the 5' RACE reads with MiXCR, one entry per CDR3 protein. This table has about 400,000 distinct CDR3 sequences, about a sixth appearing once. Sequences were obtained from PBMCs or a T cell subset sorted from them (not recorded which). These receptors were collected from a man between 18 and 35 years old who had mild COVID-19 (a few samples of this study predate the infection). Cell type and time point are not known. Both conserved end residues are part of each CDR3. D genes are given only for firm matches.

v_call	j_call	d_call	cdr3_aa
TRBV2	TRBJ2-1	TRBD2	CASSDALAGGHEQFF
TRBV7-2	TRBJ1-5	TRBD1	CASSLGQVNQPQHF
TRBV6-4	TRBJ1-2	-	CASRHLTYGYTF
TRBV20-1	TRBJ1-1	-	CSARSRTGWNTEAFF
TRBV12-3/TRBV12-4	TRBJ2-1	-	CASTEGGRYNEQFF
TRBV7-2	TRBJ1-5	-	CASSPRPYQPQHF
TRBV7-2	TRBJ2-5	-	CASSPSRLETQYF
TRBV6-2/TRBV6-3	TRBJ1-2	-	CASSPGLNYGYTF
TRBV7-9	TRBJ2-5	-	CASSSRGDRETQYF
TRBV7-2	TRBJ2-3	-	CASSLYGPTADTQYF
TRBV28	TRBJ2-7	TRBD1	CASSLGGQGYEQYF
TRBV6-5	TRBJ2-5	TRBD2	CASNPSGGRQETQYF
TRBV6-2/TRBV6-3	TRBJ1-2	TRBD1	CASSPRLWTGVRGYTF
TRBV29-1	TRBJ2-1	TRBD2	CSARLAGAYNEQFF
TRBV4-1	TRBJ1-6	-	CASSLETSTNSPLHF
TRBV7-9	TRBJ2-1	TRBD2	CASSLRRGDNNEQFF
TRBV29-1	TRBJ1-4	-	CSVKSLPGEKLFF
TRBV27	TRBJ1-4	-	CASSSYRATNEKLFF
TRBV2	TRBJ2-1	-	CASDNYNEQFF
TRBV9	TRBJ1-5	-	CASSPEGTSNQPQHF